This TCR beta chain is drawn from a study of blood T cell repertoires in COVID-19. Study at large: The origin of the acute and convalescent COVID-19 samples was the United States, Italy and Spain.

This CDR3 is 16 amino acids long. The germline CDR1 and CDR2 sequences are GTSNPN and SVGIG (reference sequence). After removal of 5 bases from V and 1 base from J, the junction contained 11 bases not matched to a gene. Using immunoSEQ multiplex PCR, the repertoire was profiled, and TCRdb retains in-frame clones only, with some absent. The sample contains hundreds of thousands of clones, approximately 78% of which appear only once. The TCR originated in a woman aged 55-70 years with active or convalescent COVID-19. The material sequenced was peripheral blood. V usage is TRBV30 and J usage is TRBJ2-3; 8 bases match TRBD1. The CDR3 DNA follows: TGTGCCTGGGCCAGGGGGGCGACAGGGGGCACAGATACGCAGTATTTT. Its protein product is CAWARGATGGTDTQYF.